The next 18 T cell receptor beta chains were all read from a single sample in a study of cytomegalovirus exposure and HLA in healthy donors. The study ran its PCR with 60 Vbeta and 13 Jbeta primers. Data came from immunoSEQ multiplex PCR; TCRdb stores just in-frame clones and leaves some out. The profile shows hundreds of thousands of clones, 65% to 80% of them singletons. Material: PBMCs. The receptors were gathered from a man aged 40-49 years in good health and CMV-seronegative.

The chain uses TRBV19 and TRBJ1-2, with 8 bases aligning to TRBD1. The CDR3 spans 14 residues. Germline CDR1 reads LNHDA; CDR2 reads SQIVND (reference sequence). Unmatched junction bases numbered 5, after V lost 6 bases and J lost 2 bases. The CDR3 bases are TGTGCCAGTAGACCTGGACAGGGCAACTATGGCTACACCTTC. As protein: CASRPGQGNYGYTF. Complete variable domain (other parts from reference TRBV19 and TRBJ1-2): DGGITQSPKYLFRKEGQNVTLSCEQNLNHDAMYWYRQDPGQGLRLIYYSQIVNDFQKGDIAEGYSVSREKKESFPLTVTSAQKNPTAFYLCASRPGQGNYGYTFGSGTRLTVV.

The V call is TRBV28, the J call TRBJ2-1; a possible D gene is TRBD1 (6 bases). V gave up 8 bases and J gave up 10 bases, with 15 bases separating them. Germline V gene lookup returns CDR1 MDHEN and CDR2 SYDVKM. The CDR3 totals 12 residues. The CDR3 spells CASDTGMAEQFF. The DNA of the CDR3 is TGTGCCAGCGACACAGGGATGGCGGAGCAGTTCTTC.

The chain couples TRBV7-6 to TRBJ1-3; 8 bases line up with TRBD1. Germline CDR1 and CDR2: SGHVS and FNYEAQ. Unmatched junction bases numbered 2, after V lost 2 bases and J lost 8 bases. This CDR3 region has 13 residues. The DNA for the CDR3 is TGTGCCAGCAGCTTATTACAGGGGGACACCATATATTTT. Translated, it gives CASSLLQGDTIYF.

The genes are TRBV27 and TRBJ1-4; weak D call: TRBD1 (6 bases). The V end was cut by 8 bases, the J end by 7 bases, with 11 bases between. Germline V gene lookup returns CDR1 MNHEY and CDR2 SMNVEV (reference sequence). This CDR3 spans 12 amino acids. The CDR3 is CASGQSGEKLFF. The CDR3 bases are TGTGCCAGCGGACAGTCAGGTGAAAAACTGTTTTTT.

V is TRBV13 and J is TRBJ2-1; D remains unclear. The ends were cut back, 5 bases at V and 2 bases at J, with 13 bases in the middle. The length of the CDR3 is 15 residues. CDR1 and CDR2 (germline): PRHDT, FYEKMQ (reference sequence). The CDR3 is CASSPTTNPYNEQFF. The CDR3 region has the DNA TGTGCCAGCAGCCCCACAACGAACCCCTACAATGAGCAGTTCTTC.

The chain recombines TRBV27 with TRBJ1-2; 9 nucleotides match TRBD1. The CDR3 has 15 residues. Germline V CDR1 and CDR2: MNHEY, SMNVEV (reference sequence). Losses at the gene ends were 2 bases for V and 8 bases for J; bases not matched to a gene: 9. The CDR3 nucleotides read TGTGCCAGCAGTTTAGGTAGGACAGGGGTTAGCGGCTACACCTTC. Encoded protein: CASSLGRTGVSGYTF.

The chain joins TRBV11-2 to TRBJ1-2, with 7 bases fitting TRBD1. The CDR3 loop spans 13 amino acids. Trimming removed 2 bases from V and 8 bases from J; junction bases left unmatched: 5. Germline V gene sequence: CDR1 SGHAT, CDR2 FQNNGV. The CDR3 sequence: CASSLTQGKGYTF. Written as DNA, the CDR3 is TGTGCCAGCAGCTTAACACAGGGGAAAGGCTACACCTTC.

The V and J genes are TRBV11-1 and TRBJ1-2, with D perhaps matching TRBD1 (5 bases). The CDR3 sequence is 13 residues long. V was cut by 6 bases and J by 8 bases, with 16 bases left in between. The germline V gene encodes CDR1 SGHAT and CDR2 FQDESV (reference sequence). The CDR3 sequence is CASSSEETGGYTF. In DNA, the CDR3 is TGTGCCAGCAGTTCTGAGGAAACAGGAGGCTACACCTTC.

The chain couples TRBV4-3 to TRBJ2-3; possible D gene TRBD2, 5 bases. The V end lost 0 bases, the J end lost 3 bases, and 16 bases lay between the germline ends. This CDR3 has 17 amino acids. From germline, CDR1 is LGHNA and CDR2 YSLEER. CDR3 DNA sequence: TGCGCCAGCAGCCAAGAGGCGCCCCCGGGGTTGACAGATACGCAGTATTTT. It translates to CASSQEAPPGLTDTQYF.

V gene TRBV7-3 combines with J gene TRBJ2-2, with 9 nucleotides matching TRBD1. The ends lost 2 bases at V and 3 bases at J; junction bases unmatched: 1. There are 15 residues in the CDR3. CDR1 is SGHTA, CDR2 FQGTGA, per germline. The CDR3 sequence: CASSLGTGYTGELFF. The CDR3 nucleotides read TGTGCCAGCAGCTTAGGGACAGGGTACACCGGGGAGCTGTTTTTT.

This chain links TRBV29-1 with TRBJ2-5; perhaps TRBD1 as D (6 bases). Trimming left V 7 bases short and J 1 base short, with 19 bases between. Germline V gene lookup returns CDR1 SQVTM and CDR2 ANQGSEA. The CDR3 has 15 residues. The CDR3 loop reads CSACRFETGQETQYF. The CDR3 DNA reads TGCAGCGCCTGTAGGTTCGAGACAGGCCAAGAGACCCAGTACTTC.

This clone was found once. The chain couples TRBV5-4 to TRBJ1-1; TRBD1 matches 9 bases. The CDR3 sequence is 13 residues long. Germline CDR1 reads SGHNT; CDR2 reads YYREEE (reference sequence). V lost 4 bases, J lost 4 bases, and 2 bases stayed unmatched. The CDR3 sequence is CASSVTGGTEAFF. Here the CDR3 DNA reads TGTGCCAGCAGCGTGACAGGGGGCACTGAAGCTTTCTTT.

CDR3 DNA: TGTGCCACCAGCAGAATACTACGCCAAGAGACCCAGTACTTC. Translated: CATSRILRQETQYF. This rearrangement joins TRBV15 to TRBJ2-5, with D hard to call. From germline, CDR1 is LNHNV and CDR2 YYDKDF (reference sequence). Trimming left V 2 bases short and J 1 base short, with 8 bases between. The CDR3 consists of 14 residues.

The chain employs TRBV5-4 and TRBJ2-3; D gene ambiguous. V lost 4 bases and J lost 4, with 7 bases in between. The CDR3 has 12 residues. Germline lookup yields CDR1 SGHNT and CDR2 YYREEE (reference sequence). This chain's CDR3 is CASSLTPDTQYF. DNA for the CDR3: TGTGCCAGCAGCCTGACTCCAGATACGCAGTATTTT.

The genes are TRBV6-1 and TRBJ1-2; no firm D call. The CDR3 sequence is 15 residues long. Per the germline V gene, CDR1 is MNHNS and CDR2 is SASEGT. Trimming stripped 6 bases from V and 1 base from J, with 15 bases between. CDR3 loop: CASSVTGSYNYGYTF. CDR3 in DNA: TGTGCCAGCAGCGTCACCGGGTCCTATAACTATGGCTACACCTTC.

V is TRBV2 and J is TRBJ2-7; D may be TRBD2 (6 bases). From germline, CDR1 is SNHLY and CDR2 FYNNEI. V was cut by 7 bases and J by 5 bases, with 9 bases left in between. The CDR3 extends over 11 amino acids. CDR3 region: CASTSGDEQYF. The CDR3 DNA reads TGTGCCAGCACCTCGGGGGACGAGCAGTACTTC.

The V gene is TRBV27, the J gene TRBJ2-1; maybe TRBD2 (6 bases). The V end lost 0 bases, the J end lost 0 bases, and 9 bases lay between the germline ends. Germline V gene sequence: CDR1 MNHEY, CDR2 SMNVEV (reference sequence). The CDR3 runs 16 residues. The CDR3 reads CASSLSSGDSYNEQFF. The CDR3 nucleotides read TGTGCCAGCAGTTTATCATCGGGGGACTCCTACAATGAGCAGTTCTTC.

V gene TRBV18 combines with J gene TRBJ2-1; 10 bases align to TRBD1. The CDR3 length is 16 residues. The J segment lost 3 bases and the V segment lost 3 bases, leaving 5 bases of the junction unmatched. Germline V gene data show CDR1 as KGHSH and CDR2 as LQKENI. The CDR3 nucleotides are TGTGCCAGCTCACCCCAGACAGGGGGCTTCTACAATGAGCAGTTCTTC. Translating it yields CASSPQTGGFYNEQFF.